This is a list of T cell receptor beta chains from one sample in a study of tumor-infiltrating lymphocytes in oesophageal squamous cell carcinoma. TCRdb recomputed calls from the PCR reads with MiXCR, one row per CDR3 protein. The sample consists of tens of thousands of distinct CDR3 sequences, around 35% of them appearing once. Specimen: esophageal tumor tissue. These receptors were obtained from a male donor with esophageal squamous cell carcinoma. Each CDR3 is given with its conserved first and last residue. The D gene is left open where the match is weak. Where a row states a size, it is once, few, many or the class of an expanded clone; other rows omit it.

clone_size,v_call,j_call,d_call,cdr3_aa,cdr3_nt
medium-sized,TRBV7-9,TRBJ1-4,-,CASSLRVTSTNEKLFF,TGTGCCAGCAGCTTAAGGGTAACCTCAACTAATGAAAAACTGTTTTTT
medium-sized,TRBV7-2,TRBJ2-7,-,CASSLVVGEQYF,TGTGCCAGCAGCTTAGTCGTAGGAGAGCAGTACTTC
many,TRBV6-1,TRBJ2-7,TRBD2,CASSEVRGSGRGREQYF,TGTGCCAGCAGTGAAGTGAGAGGTAGCGGGAGAGGTAGAGAGCAGTACTTC
many,TRBV18,TRBJ2-7,TRBD2,CASSRRLAGGLTYEQYF,TGTGCCAGCTCACGTAGACTAGCGGGAGGACTAACCTACGAGCAGTACTTC
few,TRBV7-6,TRBJ2-3,-,CASSLGGTPGELYF,TGTGCCAGCAGCTTAGGGGGGACACCCGGGGAGCTGTATTTT
many,TRBV5-1,TRBJ2-1,TRBD2,CASSSTSGSSYNEQFF,TGCGCCAGCAGCTCGACTAGCGGGAGCTCCTACAATGAGCAGTTCTTC
few,TRBV7-2,TRBJ2-2,-,CASSLRGGDTGELFF,TGTGCCAGCAGCTTAAGGGGGGGAGACACCGGGGAGCTGTTTTTT
-,TRBV12-3/TRBV12-4,TRBJ1-2,-,CASSPLGDLGYTF,TGTGCCAGCAGTCCCTTGGGGGACTTGGGCTACACCTTC
many,TRBV5-6,TRBJ1-6,-,CASSSVPFSGAGYNSPLHF,TGTGCCAGCAGCTCTGTCCCCTTTAGCGGGGCCGGATATAATTCACCCCTCCACTTC
-,TRBV7-6,TRBJ2-5,-,CASSLRGEETQYF,TGTGCCAGCAGTTTAAGGGGGGAAGAGACCCAGTACTTC
medium-sized,TRBV7-9,TRBJ2-1,-,CASSLVLGSYNEQFF,TGTGCCAGCAGCTTAGTTCTCGGCTCCTACAATGAGCAGTTCTTC
many,TRBV7-6,TRBJ2-7,TRBD1,CASSPTGGYEQYF,TGTGCCAGCAGCCCTACAGGGGGCTACGAGCAGTACTTC
-,TRBV6-8,TRBJ2-2,TRBD2,CASRLGLAGYGELFF,TGTGCCAGCAGGCTGGGACTAGCGGGTTACGGGGAGCTGTTTTTT
many,TRBV5-1,TRBJ2-5,-,CASSLARVSYQETQYF,TGCGCCAGCAGCTTGGCGAGGGTTTCGTACCAAGAGACCCAGTACTTC
-,TRBV7-2,TRBJ2-7,TRBD2,CASSPKGGRFSEQYF,TGTGCCAGCAGCCCCAAGGGCGGGAGGTTCTCCGAGCAGTACTTC
-,TRBV7-6,TRBJ2-7,TRBD2,CASSLGDPSGGYEQYF,TGTGCCAGCAGCTTAGGGGATCCAAGCGGGGGCTACGAGCAGTACTTC
medium-sized,TRBV7-8,TRBJ2-5,-,CASSLARGGGETQYF,TGTGCCAGCAGCTTAGCCAGGGGTGGCGGAGAGACCCAGTACTTC
-,TRBV5-6,TRBJ2-5,-,CASSQKPAGGSFNEQYF,TGTGCCAGCAGCCAAAAACCAGCAGGAGGTTCTTTCAATGAGCAGTACTTC
medium-sized,TRBV7-2,TRBJ2-7,-,CASSPAVDVEQYF,TGTGCCAGCAGCCCGGCCGTAGACGTCGAGCAGTACTTC
-,TRBV6-2/TRBV6-3,TRBJ2-7,-,CASSPGGGPYEQYF,TGTGCCAGCAGCCCCGGAGGGGGCCCCTACGAGCAGTACTTC